This T cell receptor (beta chain) was obtained from a study of shared clonotypes between healthy human individuals. Study conclusions and caveats: Non-shared clonotypes showed lower generation probabilities than clonotypes common to all four donors. Larger estimated richness was generally recorded for naive subsets relative to memory subsets.

Only one count was recorded for this clone. Its antigen remains unidentified. Trimming shortened V by 3 bases and J by 9 bases, and 17 bases separated the two germline ends. This CDR3 is built from 14 residues. CDR1 and CDR2 (germline): LNHDA, SQIVND (reference sequence). Naive CD4+ cells were CD45RA-selected; the remaining cells were memory. The genomic DNA of each subset was split evenly across several immunoSEQ plates. Generated by immunoSEQ multiplex PCR, the TCRdb table keeps only in-frame clones and is missing some. The repertoire holds about 1.1 million clones, around three quarters seen once, with 0.89% in the top ten.

The sequencing input was memory CD4+ T cells from PBMCs. Subset denoted: CD45RA-negative fraction. The J gene is TRBJ2-5, the V gene TRBV19; D is unresolved. This receptor was obtained from a man younger than 30 in good health. Some clones in this sample may be carry-over from other donors' samples. DNA of the CDR3: TGTGCCAGTAGTATGGCGGATCTTTCACAGTCCCAGTACTTC. Encoded protein: CASSMADLSQSQYF. The full variable domain, rest sourced from reference TRBV19 and TRBJ2-5, is DGGITQSPKYLFRKEGQNVTLSCEQNLNHDAMYWYRQDPGQGLRLIYYSQIVNDFQKGDIAEGYSVSREKKESFPLTVTSAQKNPTAFYLCASSMADLSQSQYFGPGTRLLVL.